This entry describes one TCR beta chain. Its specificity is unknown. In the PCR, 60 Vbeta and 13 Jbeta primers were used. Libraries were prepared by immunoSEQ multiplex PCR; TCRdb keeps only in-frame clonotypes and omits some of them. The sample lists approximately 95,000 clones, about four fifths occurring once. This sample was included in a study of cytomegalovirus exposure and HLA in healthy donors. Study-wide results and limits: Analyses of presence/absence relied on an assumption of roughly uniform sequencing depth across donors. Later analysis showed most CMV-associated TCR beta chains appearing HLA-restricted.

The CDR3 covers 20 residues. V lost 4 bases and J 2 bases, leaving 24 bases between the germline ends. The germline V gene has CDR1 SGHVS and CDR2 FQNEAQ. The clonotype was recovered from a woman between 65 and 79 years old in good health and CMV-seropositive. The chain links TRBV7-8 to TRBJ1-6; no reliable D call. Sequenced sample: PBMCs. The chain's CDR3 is CASSSQPKRTIEAYNSPLHF. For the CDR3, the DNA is TGTGCCAGCAGCTCCCAACCCAAAAGAACGATCGAGGCCTATAATTCACCCCTCCACTTT.